Below, 24 T cell receptor beta chains from the same sample are listed, as sequenced in a study of cytomegalovirus exposure and HLA in healthy donors. Profiling relied on immunoSEQ multiplex PCR, and the TCRdb table lists in-frame clones only, not all of them. Altogether 50,000 or so clones are present, 94% being singletons, with the ten largest covering approximately 8%. The specimen was PBMCs. The receptors shown here come from a woman under 30 in good health and CMV-seropositive.

This sequence joins TRBV10-1 and TRBJ2-7; 14 bases match TRBD2. CDR1 is WNHNN and CDR2 is SYGVQD in the germline V gene (reference sequence). The CDR3 is made up of 16 amino acids. With 3 bases clipped from V and 5 bases from J, the junction kept 6 bases outside the gene matches. The chain's CDR3 is CASSDPGLAGEDEQYF. The CDR3 nucleotides are TGCGCCAGCAGTGACCCGGGACTAGCGGGAGAGGACGAGCAGTACTTC.

This sequence joins TRBV10-3 and TRBJ2-7, with 10 bases lining up with TRBD2. This CDR3 is built from 16 residues. From germline, CDR1 is ENHRY and CDR2 SYGVKD. The trim removed 6 bases at V and 3 bases at J, leaving 11 bases unmatched. The CDR3 DNA sequence: TGTGCCATCAGCGGACAACTGCTAGCGGGAGACTACGAGCAGTACTTC. It encodes CAISGQLLAGDYEQYF.

V and J are TRBV30 and TRBJ2-7, with 10 bases fitting TRBD1. This CDR3 is 15 amino acids long. Unmatched junction bases numbered 10, after V lost 2 bases and J lost 6 bases. The germline CDR1 and CDR2 sequences are GTSNPN and SVGIG (reference sequence). CDR3 bases: TGTGCCTGGAGTCTCCAGGTCGGACAGGGGGTCGAGCAGTACTTC. This encodes CAWSLQVGQGVEQYF.

The CDR3 coding sequence is TGTGCCTGGACCCGACAGCTATACACTGAAGCTTTCTTT. Its translation is CAWTRQLYTEAFF. The gene calls are TRBV30 and TRBJ1-1; tentatively, D is TRBD1 (5 bases). The CDR3 loop spans 13 amino acids. Deletions cut 4 bases from V and 3 bases from J, with 12 bases between. Germline CDR1 is GTSNPN and CDR2 is SVGIG (reference sequence).

The V gene is TRBV29-1, the J gene TRBJ2-7; D perhaps matches TRBD1 (6 bases). There are 12 residues in the CDR3. The V end lost 4 bases, the J end lost 2 bases, and 9 bases lay between the germline ends. The germline V gene encodes CDR1 SQVTM and CDR2 ANQGSEA. CDR3 amino acids: CSVGQGTYEQYF. In DNA, the CDR3 is TGCAGCGTTGGGCAGGGGACCTACGAGCAGTACTTC.

CDR3 sequence: CASSRTGPRGEQYF. CDR3 nucleotides: TGCGCCAGCAGCAGGACTGGCCCGCGGGGGGAGCAGTACTTC. The V call is TRBV5-1, the J call TRBJ2-7; TRBD2 aligns across 7 bases. In germline, CDR1 is SGHRS, CDR2 YFSETQ. The CDR3 is 14 amino acids. The V and J ends lost 4 bases and 7 bases, in that order; junction bases with no gene match: 11.

The rearrangement links TRBV7-3 to TRBJ1-5; D might be TRBD1 (6 bases). V lost 5 bases to trimming and J lost 3 bases, with 17 bases between them. CDR3 length: 16 amino acids. Germline assignment: CDR1 SGHTA and CDR2 FQGTGA. CDR3 coding DNA: TGTGCCAGCAGCCCAAGGGACATCCATTTCAATCAGCCCCAGCATTTT. Residues: CASSPRDIHFNQPQHF.

The CDR3 nucleotides read TGTGCCAGCAGAGGTGGGACAGCGAACACCGGGGAGCTGTTTTTT. This codes for CASRGGTANTGELFF. The rearrangement links TRBV28 to TRBJ2-2; 7 positions agree with TRBD1. The length of the CDR3 is 15 residues. The V gene's germline CDR1 is MDHEN and CDR2 SYDVKM. After removal of 6 bases from V and 0 bases from J, the junction contained 4 bases not matched to a gene.

This chain connects TRBV18 to TRBJ1-1; D possibly corresponds to TRBD1 (6 bases). The germline CDR1 and CDR2 sequences are KGHSH and LQKENI. The CDR3 length is 13 residues. The ends were cut back, 6 bases at V and 7 bases at J, with 15 bases in the middle. The CDR3, as DNA: TGTGCCAGCTCTGGTAATAAGGACAGTGAAGCTTTCTTT. Translated, it gives CASSGNKDSEAFF.

The chain links TRBV5-1 to TRBJ2-7; no reliable D call. V lost 4 bases to trimming and J lost 6 bases, with 14 bases between them. The CDR3 length is 13 residues. Germline lookup yields CDR1 SGHRS and CDR2 YFSETQ. In DNA, the CDR3 is TGCGCCAGCAGCACCCGGGTAGCCTCCGAGCAGTACTTC. The encoded protein is CASSTRVASEQYF.

The chain employs TRBV28 and TRBJ1-1; D is perhaps TRBD1 (6 bases). From germline, CDR1 is MDHEN and CDR2 SYDVKM. This CDR3 comprises 17 residues. The V end lost 6 bases, the J end lost 0 bases, and 20 bases lay between the germline ends. As DNA, the CDR3 is TGTGCCAGCAGCCTCAGGGGCCCCCGCTTAATGAACACTGAAGCTTTCTTT. This encodes CASSLRGPRLMNTEAFF.

DNA for the CDR3: TGTGCCAGCAGTTCAATAGACAGAATCTACAATGAGCAGTTCTTC. The encoded protein is CASSSIDRIYNEQFF. The chain carries TRBV7-9 and TRBJ2-1; D perhaps matches TRBD1 (5 bases). Trimming took 6 bases from V and 3 from J, leaving 15 bases between them. Germline V CDR1 and CDR2: SEHNR, FQNEAQ (reference sequence). This CDR3 region has 15 residues.

J is TRBJ2-2 and V is TRBV7-2, with D maybe TRBD1 (5 bases). Trimming left V 5 bases short and J 3 bases short, with 10 bases between. The CDR3 has 14 amino acids. Germline CDR1 reads SGHTA; CDR2 reads FQGNSA. CDR3 region: CASSQGGDTGELFF. In nucleotides, the CDR3 is TGTGCCAGCAGCCAGGGTGGGGACACCGGGGAGCTGTTTTTT.

This clone was recorded only once. The CDR3 bases are TGTGCCAGCAGTTTATGGAGTGGAGAGTCTAGCAATCAGCCCCAGCATTTT. Translating gives CASSLWSGESSNQPQHF. The V call is TRBV28, the J call TRBJ1-5; D is uncertain. Germline V lookup: CDR1 MDHEN, CDR2 SYDVKM. This CDR3 has 17 amino acids. V shed 0 bases and J shed 0 bases, with 12 bases lying between them. The entire variable domain, with the rest obtained from reference TRBV28 and TRBJ1-5, is as follows: DVKVTQSSRYLVKRTGEKVFLECVQDMDHENMFWYRQDPGLGLRLIYFSYDVKMKEKGDIPEGYSVSREKKERFSLILESASTNQTSMYLCASSLWSGESSNQPQHFGDGTRLSIL.

The rearrangement joins TRBV6-4 to TRBJ2-1, with 9 bases identical to TRBD2. Trimming at V came to 0 bases and at J to 9 bases, leaving 3 bases not matched to a gene. The CDR3 has 14 amino acids. Per the germline V gene, CDR1 is MRHNA and CDR2 is SNTAGT. CDR3 region: CASSDSAGGSEQFF. The CDR3 DNA reads TGTGCCAGCAGTGACTCTGCGGGAGGGAGTGAGCAGTTCTTC.

The V and J genes are TRBV28 and TRBJ2-6; 7 bases align to TRBD1. The CDR3 runs 18 residues. From germline, CDR1 is MDHEN and CDR2 SYDVKM. V lost 2 bases to trimming and J lost 0 bases; unmatched junction nucleotides: 7. For the CDR3, the DNA is TGTGCCAGCAGTTTAATTCAGGACAGGTTCTCTGGGGCCAACGTCCTGACTTTC. Protein: CASSLIQDRFSGANVLTF.

The chain links TRBV7-3 to TRBJ2-3; TRBD2 matches 12 bases. The CDR3 runs 17 residues. Germline V lookup: CDR1 SGHTA, CDR2 FQGTGA. V was pared by 4 bases and J by 2 bases, with 7 bases of the junction left unmatched. The CDR3 region has the DNA TGTGCCAGCAGCTCGCGACTAGCGGGAGTCTCCACAGATACGCAGTATTTT. Amino acids: CASSSRLAGVSTDTQYF. Filled out from reference TRBV7-3 and TRBJ2-3, the complete variable domain reads GAGVSQTPSNKVTEKGKYVELRCDPISGHTALYWYRQSLGQGPEFLIYFQGTGAADDSGLPNDRFFAVRPEGSVSTLKIQRTERGDSAVYLCASSSRLAGVSTDTQYFGPGTRLTVL.

In nucleotides, the CDR3 is TGTGCCAGCAGCAACCGGGACAGGGGGAGCAATGAGCAGTTCTTC. This codes for CASSNRDRGSNEQFF. This chain links TRBV5-4 with TRBJ2-1, with 11 nucleotides matching TRBD1. V lost 4 bases to trimming and J lost 6 bases; unmatched junction nucleotides: 6. Looked up from germline, CDR1 is SGHNT and CDR2 is YYREEE (reference sequence). CDR3 length: 15 amino acids.

CDR3 sequence reads: CASSPRQETNEKLFF. The CDR3 DNA sequence: TGTGCCAGTAGTCCCCGACAGGAGACTAATGAAAAACTGTTTTTT. The chain combines TRBV19 with TRBJ1-4; D may be TRBD1 (6 bases). The CDR3 length is 15 residues. Germline V CDR1 and CDR2: LNHDA, SQIVND (reference sequence). The V and J ends lost 5 bases and 2 bases respectively, with 12 bases between them.

A few counts support this clone. This chain connects TRBV29-1 to TRBJ1-5; 7 bases map to TRBD1. CDR1 and CDR2 from the germline V gene are SQVTM and ANQGSEA. The V segment lost 1 base and the J segment 4 bases; nucleotides outside the gene matches: 7. The CDR3 totals 15 residues. This CDR3 is CSVEVGSGGNQPQHF. CDR3 in DNA: TGCAGCGTTGAAGTGGGGTCAGGGGGGAATCAGCCCCAGCATTTT.

The chain joins TRBV11-2 to TRBJ1-2; D perhaps matches TRBD1 (5 bases). The CDR3 spans 16 residues. Germline CDR1 reads SGHAT; CDR2 reads FQNNGV. V shed 5 bases and J shed 2 bases, with 18 bases lying between them. The chain's CDR3 is CASSLRQPKINYGYTF. The CDR3, as DNA: TGTGCCAGCAGCCTCCGACAGCCAAAGATCAACTATGGCTACACCTTC.

The genes are TRBV11-2 and TRBJ1-2; 9 positions agree with TRBD1. There are 13 residues in the CDR3. V was clipped by 4 bases and J by 8 bases; unmatched bases: 5. Germline CDR1 reads SGHAT; CDR2 reads FQNNGV. CDR3 sequence: CASSSGQGRGYTF. CDR3 DNA: TGTGCCAGCAGCTCGGGACAGGGCCGGGGCTACACCTTC.

V gene TRBV11-2 combines with J gene TRBJ2-1; possible D gene TRBD2, 5 bases. Per germline, CDR1 SGHAT and CDR2 FQNNGV. V was shortened by 7 bases and J by 8 bases, with 24 bases between the two germline ends. The CDR3 runs 16 residues. DNA for the CDR3: TGTGCCAGCATCCAGAATAGGATACGGGGTTCCGATGAGCAGTTCTTC. It translates to CASIQNRIRGSDEQFF.

This chain uses TRBV6-1 with TRBJ1-6; possible D gene TRBD1, 5 bases. The CDR3 loop spans 14 amino acids. V gave up 0 bases and J gave up 7 bases, with 7 bases separating them. Germline loops: CDR1 MNHNS, CDR2 SASEGT. The CDR3 bases are TGTGCCAGCAGTGAAGCTCGGGGGAATTCACCCCTCCACTTT. It translates to CASSEARGNSPLHF.